Each of the 2 T cell receptor beta chains below was sequenced from the same sample in a study of T cell repertoires in cytomegalovirus infection. Using its own MiXCR run on the reads, TCRdb lists one record per CDR3 protein. Of 90,000 to 120,000 distinct CDR3 sequences in the sample, more than 20% were seen once. Sequenced sample: CD8+ T cells from PBMCs. The receptors shown here come from a human donor in good health (CMV status not recorded). Some clones in this sample may be carry-over from other donors' samples.

This clonotype was seen only a few times. This chain connects TRBV11-2 to TRBJ1-4; TRBD1 might be the D (6 bases). Trimming stripped 1 base from V and 8 bases from J, with 14 bases between. This CDR3 is built from 15 residues. Looked up from germline, CDR1 is SGHAT and CDR2 is FQNNGV. This chain's CDR3 is CASSLGDRRTEKLFF. The CDR3 nucleotides read TGTGCCAGCAGCTTAGGCGACAGGCGTACCGAAAAACTGTTTTTT.

This clonotype has a handful of counts. This sequence joins TRBV25-1 and TRBJ2-5; D possibly corresponds to TRBD2 (6 bases). CDR1 and CDR2 from the germline V gene are MGHDK and SYGVNS. V lost 10 bases to trimming and J lost 3 bases, with 18 bases between them. The CDR3 runs to 14 residues. CDR3 amino acids: CATGGDWIKETQYF. The CDR3, as DNA: TGTGCCACAGGAGGGGACTGGATAAAAGAGACCCAGTACTTC. The whole variable domain, filled in from reference TRBV25-1 and TRBJ2-5, reads EADIYQTPRYLVIGTGKKITLECSQTMGHDKMYWYQQDPGMELHLIHYSYGVNSTEKGDLSSESTVSRIRTEHFPLTLESARPSHTSQYLCATGGDWIKETQYFGPGTRLLVL.